This T cell receptor (beta chain) was sequenced for a study of OX40 agonist ivuxolimab in advanced cancers. There are 15 residues in the CDR3. Germline V gene sequence: CDR1 MNHNS, CDR2 SASEGT. Trimming took 3 bases from V and 4 from J, leaving 14 bases between them. The repertoire was sequenced with immunoSEQ multiplex PCR; TCRdb's copy has only in-frame clones and lacks some. The top ten clones hold 0.44% of a sample with 65,000 to 75,000 clones, about 93% of them seen once. V gene TRBV6-1 combines with J gene TRBJ2-3, with D unresolved. The clonotype originates from an adult with an advanced solid tumor such as melanoma, head and neck, liver or kidney cancer. Sample: CD4+ or CD8+ T cells sorted from blood, taken in a trial of the OX40 agonist ivuxolimab. In DNA, the CDR3 is TGTGCCAGCAGTGAGTCGGGCAGGCTTTCAGATACGCAGTATTTT. Its protein is CASSESGRLSDTQYF.